One and the same sample provided the 3 T cell receptor beta chains below, sequenced in a study of regulatory T cells in long-lasting Graves disease. As for time point: newly diagnosed GD, antithyroid drugs for less than 3 months. Construction of the TCR library relied on RNA isolated from PBMCs. TCR beta libraries were built with iRepertoire HTBI primers and Arm-PCR of CDR3 regions. MiXCR was run by TCRdb on the multiplex PCR reads, yielding one entry per CDR3 protein. The sample comprises approximately 460,000 distinct CDR3 sequences, about a sixth of which are singletons, and roughly a tenth rests with the top ten. This sample was also put to use in a study of T cells in Graves' hyperthyroidism and ophthalmopathy.

This specimen consisted of peripheral blood mononuclear cells (PBMCs), obtained at new diagnosis, from a patient treated with antithyroid drugs. These receptor sequences come from a woman between 25 and 40 years old with Graves disease.

This clonotype was detected many times. V gene TRBV27 combines with J gene TRBJ1-6; no clear D gene. V was shortened by 4 bases and J by 9 bases, with 10 bases between the two germline ends. CDR3 length equals 13 residues. Germline CDR1 reads MNHEY; CDR2 reads SMNVEV (reference sequence). The CDR3 loop reads CASSSYPLSPLHF. The CDR3 bases are TGTGCCAGCAGTTCCTATCCTCTTTCACCCCTCCACTTT.

This clonotype has at least ten counts. The rearrangement links TRBV6-1 to TRBJ1-1, with 9 bases that match TRBD1. The CDR3 spans 14 residues. Germline V gene sequence: CDR1 MNHNS, CDR2 SASEGT. V shed 7 bases and J 4 bases; nucleotides not matched to a gene: 7. CDR3 residues: CASIKDRGTTEAFF. The DNA for the CDR3 is TGTGCCAGCATTAAGGACAGGGGCACCACTGAAGCTTTCTTT.

The V and J genes are TRBV11-2 and TRBJ2-6, with TRBD2 identical over 11 bases. Trimming cost V 5 bases and J 0 bases; bases outside gene matches: 6. Per germline, CDR1 SGHAT and CDR2 FQNNGV. CDR3 length: 18 residues. CDR3 sequence (DNA): TGTGCCAGCAGCGGGAGACTAGCGGGACTCTCTGGGGCCAACGTCCTGACTTTC. Encoded protein: CASSGRLAGLSGANVLTF.